One sample yielded the 29 T cell receptor beta chains listed below, sequenced in a study of cytotoxic CD8 clonotypes in ibrutinib-treated CLL. The repertoire was sequenced with immunoSEQ multiplex PCR; TCRdb's copy has only in-frame clones and lacks some. The sample has around 250,000 clones, 70% seen once. Source: PBMCs, taken after 24 months of ibrutinib treatment. These TCRs come from a human donor with chronic lymphocytic leukemia.

This clone was recorded a few times. The J gene is TRBJ2-7, the V gene TRBV28, with D unclear. Germline V CDR1 and CDR2: MDHEN, SYDVKM. The CDR3 is 14 amino acids. Trimming took 7 bases from V and 3 from J, leaving 16 bases between them. The DNA of the CDR3 is TGTGCCAGCATGGATTCCCGAACCATCTACGAGCAGTACTTC. This codes for CASMDSRTIYEQYF. Filled out from reference TRBV28 and TRBJ2-7, the complete variable domain reads DVKVTQSSRYLVKRTGEKVFLECVQDMDHENMFWYRQDPGLGLRLIYFSYDVKMKEKGDIPEGYSVSREKKERFSLILESASTNQTSMYLCASMDSRTIYEQYFGPGTRLTVT.

The rearrangement links TRBV27 to TRBJ2-7, with D hard to call. With 0 bases removed from V and 3 bases from J, the gap between germline ends came to 9 bases. CDR3 length: 14 amino acids. Germline loops: CDR1 MNHEY, CDR2 SMNVEV (reference sequence). CDR3 bases: TGTGCCAGCAGTTTATCGCAGTTTTACTACGAGCAGTACTTC. This codes for CASSLSQFYYEQYF.

This clone was detected only a few times. This sequence joins TRBV5-1 and TRBJ1-2; the match to TRBD1 covers 9 bases. The ends lost 4 bases at V and 10 bases at J; junction bases unmatched: 8. Germline CDR1 reads SGHRS; CDR2 reads YFSETQ. The CDR3 has 13 residues. The CDR3 here is CASSLQGTGTYTF. CDR3 nucleotide sequence: TGCGCCAGCAGCCTTCAAGGGACAGGGACCTACACCTTC.

The genes are TRBV7-3 and TRBJ2-3; D unclear. Germline V lookup: CDR1 SGHTA, CDR2 FQGTGA. V shed 4 bases and J shed 2 bases, with 7 bases lying between them. This CDR3 is 13 amino acids long. CDR3 in DNA: TGTGCCAGCAGCTCAATCGTCACAGATACGCAGTATTTT. Translated, it gives CASSSIVTDTQYF.

This rearrangement joins TRBV2 to TRBJ2-7, with 8 bases fitting TRBD1. This CDR3 comprises 14 residues. Germline V gene data show CDR1 as SNHLY and CDR2 as FYNNEI. The V gene end was trimmed by 4 bases and the J gene end by 4 bases; junction bases not matched to a gene: 6. The CDR3 here is CASSVGTGAYEQYF. The CDR3 DNA reads as TGTGCCAGCAGTGTAGGGACAGGAGCTTACGAGCAGTACTTC.

This sequence joins TRBV9 and TRBJ2-7; D call uncertain. The CDR3 is 13 amino acids. Looked up from germline, CDR1 is SGDLS and CDR2 is YYNGEE. Trimming removed 0 bases at V and 4 bases at J, with 8 bases between. In DNA, the CDR3 is TGTGCCAGCAGCGTAGGGCCCGGATACGAGCAGTACTTC. Its translation: CASSVGPGYEQYF.

CDR3 DNA: TGTGCCAGCGACTACGCCCAGGAGACCCAGTACTTC. It is translated as CASDYAQETQYF. The V gene is TRBV2, the J gene TRBJ2-5, with D possibly being TRBD2 (5 bases). The germline V and J ends were trimmed by 8 bases and 5 bases, with 12 bases remaining between them. This CDR3 has 12 amino acids. Germline CDR1 is SNHLY and CDR2 is FYNNEI.

This chain links TRBV9 with TRBJ2-1, with D possibly TRBD2 on 6 matching bases. The CDR3 consists of 15 residues. Trimming stripped 0 bases from V and 3 bases from J, with 10 bases between. Per germline, CDR1 SGDLS and CDR2 YYNGEE. The CDR3 region is CASSVESSGYNEQFF. In DNA form, the CDR3 reads TGTGCCAGCAGCGTAGAGAGTAGCGGCTACAATGAGCAGTTCTTC.

This rearrangement joins TRBV9 to TRBJ1-1, with D perhaps TRBD1 (5 bases). Trimming stripped 3 bases from V and 2 bases from J, with 17 bases between. This CDR3 contains 16 residues. From germline, CDR1 is SGDLS and CDR2 YYNGEE. CDR3 DNA: TGTGCCAGCAGCGCGATAGAATGGGGCATCAACACTGAAGCTTTCTTT. Its translation: CASSAIEWGINTEAFF.

This sequence joins TRBV5-1 and TRBJ2-7, with D maybe TRBD2 (5 bases). Trimming removed 4 bases from V and 3 bases from J, with 11 bases in between. Germline V lookup: CDR1 SGHRS, CDR2 YFSETQ. There are 13 residues in the CDR3. This chain's CDR3 is CASSMDWGYEQYF. The CDR3 DNA sequence: TGCGCCAGCAGCATGGACTGGGGCTACGAGCAGTACTTC.

The chain carries TRBV7-9 and TRBJ2-7, with unresolved D. The V gene lost 2 bases and the J gene lost 0 bases, with 11 bases spanning the gap. Germline CDR1 is SEHNR and CDR2 is FQNEAQ (reference sequence). The CDR3 length is 15 residues. The CDR3 sequence: CASSLHSLSSYEQYF. CDR3 coding DNA: TGTGCCAGCAGCTTACACAGCTTAAGCTCCTACGAGCAGTACTTC.

This clone showed up just a few times. The gene calls are TRBV5-6 and TRBJ2-3; 9 nucleotides agree with TRBD2. With V trimmed by 2 bases and J by 6 bases, 10 bases remained unmatched. The CDR3 loop spans 16 amino acids. The germline V gene has CDR1 SGHDT and CDR2 YYEEEE. The DNA of the CDR3 is TGTGCCAGCAGCTTACCGGGACTAGCAGAATGGGATACGCAGTATTTT. Encoded protein: CASSLPGLAEWDTQYF.

The chain links TRBV6-5 to TRBJ2-1; D remains ambiguous. The CDR3 has 12 residues. V was clipped by 7 bases and J by 10 bases, with 14 bases between them. In germline, CDR1 is MNHEY, CDR2 SVGAGI. CDR3 residues: CASINGLREQFF. The DNA for the CDR3 is TGTGCCAGCATCAACGGGCTTCGGGAGCAGTTCTTC.

In its sample, this clone was seen a few times. V and J are TRBV19 and TRBJ2-2; TRBD2 agrees at 13 bases. Germline lookup yields CDR1 LNHDA and CDR2 SQIVND (reference sequence). With 5 bases clipped from V and 6 bases from J, the junction kept 6 bases outside the gene matches. This CDR3 has 16 amino acids. CDR3 DNA sequence: TGTGCCAGTAGTCGACTAGCGGGAGGCCTATCCGGGGAGCTGTTTTTT. Its protein product is CASSRLAGGLSGELFF.

The chain carries TRBV27 and TRBJ2-1, with TRBD1 identical over 11 bases. With 1 base clipped from V and 5 bases from J, the junction kept 7 bases outside the gene matches. The CDR3 covers 17 residues. Germline V gene data show CDR1 as MNHEY and CDR2 as SMNVEV (reference sequence). CDR3 amino acids: CASSLLGQGAGNNEQFF. As DNA, the CDR3 is TGTGCCAGCAGTTTATTAGGACAGGGGGCAGGGAACAATGAGCAGTTCTTC.

The rearrangement uses TRBV2 and TRBJ1-2; D possibly corresponds to TRBD1 (6 bases). Germline assignment: CDR1 SNHLY and CDR2 FYNNEI. The CDR3 spans 15 residues. The V gene lost 9 bases and the J gene lost 0 bases, with 17 bases spanning the gap. The CDR3 reads CASREDRNSNYGYTF. CDR3 DNA sequence: TGTGCCAGTCGGGAGGACAGAAACTCTAACTATGGCTACACCTTC.

This clone was observed a handful of times. The V call is TRBV2, the J call TRBJ1-1, with unresolved D. This CDR3 region has 11 residues. Germline lookup yields CDR1 SNHLY and CDR2 FYNNEI. V lost 5 bases and J 4 bases, leaving 5 bases between the germline ends. CDR3 sequence reads: CASSILTEAFF. Here the CDR3 DNA reads TGTGCCAGCAGTATCCTCACTGAAGCTTTCTTT.

The V call is TRBV5-1, the J call TRBJ2-3; 7 bases fit TRBD1. The CDR3 is made up of 15 amino acids. The trim removed 4 bases at V and 2 bases at J, leaving 7 bases unmatched. In germline, CDR1 is SGHRS, CDR2 YFSETQ. The CDR3 loop reads CASSRGQVDTDTQYF. CDR3 bases: TGCGCCAGCAGCCGAGGACAGGTGGACACAGATACGCAGTATTTT.

V usage is TRBV28 and J usage is TRBJ1-2; TRBD1 matches 7 bases. This CDR3 contains 14 residues. V gave up 7 bases and J gave up 4 bases; unmatched junction bases: 9. From germline, CDR1 is MDHEN and CDR2 SYDVKM. The DNA for the CDR3 is TGTGCCAGCATCGCCCAGGGGGGAGGCTATGGCTACACCTTC. Translation: CASIAQGGGYGYTF.

This clone was recorded only once. This chain joins TRBV27 and TRBJ2-3; a weak D match, TRBD1 (6 bases). Deletions cut 5 bases from V and 2 bases from J, with 8 bases between. This CDR3 contains 13 residues. The V gene's germline CDR1 is MNHEY and CDR2 SMNVEV (reference sequence). This chain's CDR3 is CASSTGNTDTQYF. The CDR3 DNA reads TGTGCCAGCAGTACAGGGAACACAGATACGCAGTATTTT.

This chain links TRBV18 with TRBJ2-7, with 7 bases that match TRBD1. Germline assignment: CDR1 KGHSH and CDR2 LQKENI. CDR3 length equals 16 residues. The junction had 13 bases not matched to a gene; V was cut back by 3 bases and J by 5 bases. CDR3 sequence (DNA): TGTGCCAGCTCACCCCCGAAAACAGGGGTTGCCCACGAGCAGTACTTC. Translating gives CASSPPKTGVAHEQYF.

This clone was seen a few times. V is TRBV6-5 and J is TRBJ2-1, with 7 bases lining up with TRBD2. Losses at the gene ends were 2 bases for V and 3 bases for J; bases not matched to a gene: 4. Germline loops: CDR1 MNHEY, CDR2 SVGAGI. The length of the CDR3 is 15 residues. The CDR3 DNA reads TGTGCCAGCAGTTACAGCGGGAATATCTACAATGAGCAGTTCTTC. This codes for CASSYSGNIYNEQFF.

The gene calls are TRBV7-9 and TRBJ2-1; D is unclear. The CDR3 has 13 residues. The V gene lost 6 bases and the J gene lost 6 bases, with 12 bases spanning the gap. Germline CDR1 is SEHNR and CDR2 is FQNEAQ (reference sequence). The CDR3 nucleotides read TGTGCCAGCAGTAAGAATACGGGCAATGAGCAGTTCTTC. Translation gives CASSKNTGNEQFF.

V is TRBV5-1 and J is TRBJ1-2; D possibly corresponds to TRBD1 (6 bases). The CDR3 is 16 residues long. Trimming took off 4 bases at V and 3 bases at J, with 19 bases between the two ends. CDR1 SGHRS and CDR2 YFSETQ come from the germline V gene. The CDR3: CASSPGSGASHYGYTF. Here the CDR3 DNA reads TGCGCCAGCAGCCCGGGTTCAGGGGCGTCTCACTATGGCTACACCTTC.

This clone was found once. This chain uses TRBV25-1 with TRBJ1-3; D call uncertain. Germline loops: CDR1 MGHDK, CDR2 SYGVNS. Trimming left V 0 bases short and J 0 bases short, with 6 bases between. This CDR3 is built from 15 residues. CDR3 protein: CASSEYLFSGNTIYF. DNA for the CDR3: TGTGCCAGCAGTGAATATTTGTTCTCTGGAAACACCATATATTTT.

The rearrangement joins TRBV15 to TRBJ2-1; the D is unclear. Trimming took off 3 bases at V and 10 bases at J, with 13 bases between the two ends. In germline, CDR1 is LNHNV, CDR2 YYDKDF (reference sequence). CDR3 length: 13 residues. CDR3 sequence (DNA): TGTGCCACCAGCAGCCCCACACGAGGAGAGCAGTTCTTC. Translating it yields CATSSPTRGEQFF.

The chain combines TRBV18 with TRBJ1-1, with TRBD1 as a possible D gene (6 bases). V shed 4 bases and J shed 5 bases, with 11 bases lying between them. Germline V lookup: CDR1 KGHSH, CDR2 LQKENI. This CDR3 contains 13 residues. CDR3 sequence (DNA): TGTGCCAGCTCACGGGGGCTGGAGACTGAAGCTTTCTTT. This translates into CASSRGLETEAFF.

The chain uses TRBV6-5 and TRBJ2-7, with 9 bases matching TRBD1. The CDR3 sequence is 14 residues long. Germline assignment: CDR1 MNHEY and CDR2 SVGAGI. The V and J ends lost 6 bases and 6 bases, in that order; junction bases with no gene match: 9. CDR3 nucleotide sequence: TGTGCCAGCAGGTCATCGGACAGGGGCGGCGAGCAGTACTTC. It encodes CASRSSDRGGEQYF.

This clone was seen only a few times. The V gene is TRBV5-6, the J gene TRBJ2-3, with 8 bases matching TRBD1. The V gene's germline CDR1 is SGHDT and CDR2 YYEEEE. The J segment lost 2 bases and the V segment lost 4 bases, leaving 3 bases of the junction unmatched. This CDR3 has 14 residues. The CDR3 DNA reads as TGTGCCAGCAGCCGGGACAGGCACACAGATACGCAGTATTTT. Its translation: CASSRDRHTDTQYF. The entire variable domain, with the rest obtained from reference TRBV5-6 and TRBJ2-3, is as follows: DAGVTQSPTHLIKTRGQQVTLRCSPKSGHDTVSWYQQALGQGPQFIFQYYEEEERQRGNFPDRFSGHQFPNYSSELNVNALLLGDSALYLCASSRDRHTDTQYFGPGTRLTVL.